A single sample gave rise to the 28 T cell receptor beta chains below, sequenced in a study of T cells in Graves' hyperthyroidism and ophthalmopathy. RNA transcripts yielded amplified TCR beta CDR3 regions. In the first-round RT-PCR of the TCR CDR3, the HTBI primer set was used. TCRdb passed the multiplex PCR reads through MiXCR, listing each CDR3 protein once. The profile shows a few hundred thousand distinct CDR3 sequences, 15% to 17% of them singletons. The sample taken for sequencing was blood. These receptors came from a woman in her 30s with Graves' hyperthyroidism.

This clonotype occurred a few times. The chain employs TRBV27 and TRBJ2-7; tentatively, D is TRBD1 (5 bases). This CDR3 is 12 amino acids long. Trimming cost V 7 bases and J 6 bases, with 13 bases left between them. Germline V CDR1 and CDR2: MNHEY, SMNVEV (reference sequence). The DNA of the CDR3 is TGTGCCAGCAACCAGGGATCGGGCGAGCAGTACTTC. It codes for CASNQGSGEQYF.

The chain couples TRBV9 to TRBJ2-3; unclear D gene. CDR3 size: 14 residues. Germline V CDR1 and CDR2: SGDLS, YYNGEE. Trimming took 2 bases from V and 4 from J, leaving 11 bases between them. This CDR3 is CASSVEGWSDTQYF. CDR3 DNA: TGTGCCAGCAGCGTTGAAGGTTGGTCAGATACGCAGTATTTT.

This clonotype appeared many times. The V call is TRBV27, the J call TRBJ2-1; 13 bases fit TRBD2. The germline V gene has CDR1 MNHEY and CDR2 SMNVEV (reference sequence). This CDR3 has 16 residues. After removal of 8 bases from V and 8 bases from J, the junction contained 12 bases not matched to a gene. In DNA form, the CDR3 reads TGTGCCAGCTGCCCCCTCGGACTAGCGGGAGTCGATGAGCAGTTCTTC. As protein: CASCPLGLAGVDEQFF.

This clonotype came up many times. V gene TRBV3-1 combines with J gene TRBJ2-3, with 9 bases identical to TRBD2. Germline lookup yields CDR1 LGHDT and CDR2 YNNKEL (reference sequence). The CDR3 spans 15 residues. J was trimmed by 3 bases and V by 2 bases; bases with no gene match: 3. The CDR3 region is CASSQFSGSTDTQYF. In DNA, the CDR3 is TGTGCCAGCAGCCAATTTAGCGGGAGTACAGATACGCAGTATTTT.

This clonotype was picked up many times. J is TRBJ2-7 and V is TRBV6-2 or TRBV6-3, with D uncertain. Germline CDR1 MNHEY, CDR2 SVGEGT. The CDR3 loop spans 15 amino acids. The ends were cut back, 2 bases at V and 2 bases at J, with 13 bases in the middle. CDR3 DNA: TGTGCCAGCAGTTACGTGGTTCACGTTACCTACGAGCAGTACTTC. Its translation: CASSYVVHVTYEQYF.

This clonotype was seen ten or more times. The CDR3 spells CASSPGQGAAEAFF. For the CDR3, the DNA is TGTGCCAGTAGTCCAGGACAGGGAGCGGCTGAAGCTTTCTTT. The V and J genes are TRBV19 and TRBJ1-1; 8 bases map to TRBD1. CDR3 length: 14 residues. With V trimmed by 5 bases and J by 6 bases, 8 bases remained unmatched. Germline V gene sequence: CDR1 LNHDA, CDR2 SQIVND (reference sequence).

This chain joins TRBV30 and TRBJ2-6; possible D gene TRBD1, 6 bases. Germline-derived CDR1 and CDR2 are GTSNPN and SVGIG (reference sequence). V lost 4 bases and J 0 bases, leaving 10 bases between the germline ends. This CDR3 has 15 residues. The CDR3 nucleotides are TGTGCCTGGACCTTACAGGGCTCTGGGGCCAACGTCCTGACTTTC. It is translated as CAWTLQGSGANVLTF.

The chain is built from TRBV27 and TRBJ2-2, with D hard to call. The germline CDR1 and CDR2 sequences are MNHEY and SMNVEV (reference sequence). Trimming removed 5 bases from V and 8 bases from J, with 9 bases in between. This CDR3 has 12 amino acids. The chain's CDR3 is CASSPPPGELFF. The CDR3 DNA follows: TGTGCCAGCAGTCCCCCCCCTGGGGAGCTGTTTTTT.

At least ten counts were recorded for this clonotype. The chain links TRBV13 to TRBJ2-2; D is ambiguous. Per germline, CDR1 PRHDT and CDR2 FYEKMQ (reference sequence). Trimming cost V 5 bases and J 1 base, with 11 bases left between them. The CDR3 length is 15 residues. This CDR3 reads CASSSLSENTGELFF. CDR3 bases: TGTGCCAGCAGCAGCCTAAGTGAGAACACCGGGGAGCTGTTTTTT.

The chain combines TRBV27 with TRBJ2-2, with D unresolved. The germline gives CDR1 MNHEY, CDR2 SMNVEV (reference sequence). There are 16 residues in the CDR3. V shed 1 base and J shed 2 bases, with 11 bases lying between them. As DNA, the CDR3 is TGTGCCAGCAGTTTATTACGACTTCCCAACACCGGGGAGCTGTTTTTT. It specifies CASSLLRLPNTGELFF.

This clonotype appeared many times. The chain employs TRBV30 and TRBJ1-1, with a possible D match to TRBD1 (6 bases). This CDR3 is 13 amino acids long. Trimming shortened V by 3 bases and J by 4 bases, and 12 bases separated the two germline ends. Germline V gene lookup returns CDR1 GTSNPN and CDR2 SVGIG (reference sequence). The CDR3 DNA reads TGTGCCTGGAGCAGCCGAGGGGGCACTGAAGCTTTCTTT. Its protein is CAWSSRGGTEAFF.

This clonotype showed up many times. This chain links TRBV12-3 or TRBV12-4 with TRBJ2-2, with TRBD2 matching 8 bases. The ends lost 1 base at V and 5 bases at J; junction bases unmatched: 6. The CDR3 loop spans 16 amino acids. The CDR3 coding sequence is TGTGCCAGCAGTTTAGAAGCGGGAGCTCGTACCGGGGAGCTGTTTTTT. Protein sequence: CASSLEAGARTGELFF.

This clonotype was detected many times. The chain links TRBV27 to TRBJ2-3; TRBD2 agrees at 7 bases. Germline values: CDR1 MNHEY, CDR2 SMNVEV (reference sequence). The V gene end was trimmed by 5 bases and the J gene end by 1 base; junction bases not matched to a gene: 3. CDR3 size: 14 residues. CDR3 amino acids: CASSILAGTDTQYF. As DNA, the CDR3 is TGTGCCAGCAGTATCCTAGCGGGCACAGATACGCAGTATTTT.

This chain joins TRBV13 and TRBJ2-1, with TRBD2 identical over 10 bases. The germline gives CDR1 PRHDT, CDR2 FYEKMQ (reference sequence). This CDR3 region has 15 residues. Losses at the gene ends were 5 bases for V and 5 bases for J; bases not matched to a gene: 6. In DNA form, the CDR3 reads TGTGCCAGCAGCGTGACTAGCGGGCAAGACAATGAGCAGTTCTTC. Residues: CASSVTSGQDNEQFF.

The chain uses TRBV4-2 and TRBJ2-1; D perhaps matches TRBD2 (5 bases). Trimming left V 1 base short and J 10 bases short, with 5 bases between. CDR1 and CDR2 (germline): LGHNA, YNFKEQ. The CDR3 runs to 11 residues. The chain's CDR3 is CASSQGREQFF. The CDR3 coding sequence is TGTGCCAGCAGCCAAGGGAGGGAGCAGTTCTTC.

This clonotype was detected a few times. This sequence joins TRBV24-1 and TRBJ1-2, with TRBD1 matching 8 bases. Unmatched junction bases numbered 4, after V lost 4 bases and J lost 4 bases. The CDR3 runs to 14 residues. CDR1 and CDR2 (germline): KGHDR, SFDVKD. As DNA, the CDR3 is TGTGCCACCAGTGACGGTGGACAGGGCTATGGCTACACCTTC. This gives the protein CATSDGGQGYGYTF.

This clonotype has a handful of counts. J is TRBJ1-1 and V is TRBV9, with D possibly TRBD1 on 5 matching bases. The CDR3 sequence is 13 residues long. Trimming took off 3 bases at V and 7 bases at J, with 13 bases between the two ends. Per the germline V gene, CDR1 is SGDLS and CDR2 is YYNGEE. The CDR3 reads CASSGGGSGEAFF. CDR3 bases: TGTGCCAGCAGCGGGGGGGGATCGGGTGAAGCTTTCTTT.

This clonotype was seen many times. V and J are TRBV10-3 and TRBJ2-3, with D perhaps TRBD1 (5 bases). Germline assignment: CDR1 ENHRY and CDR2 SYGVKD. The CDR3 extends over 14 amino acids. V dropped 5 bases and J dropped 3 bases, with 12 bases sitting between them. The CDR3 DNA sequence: TGTGCCATCAGTAAAACAGACAGAACAGATACGCAGTATTTT. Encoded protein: CAISKTDRTDTQYF.

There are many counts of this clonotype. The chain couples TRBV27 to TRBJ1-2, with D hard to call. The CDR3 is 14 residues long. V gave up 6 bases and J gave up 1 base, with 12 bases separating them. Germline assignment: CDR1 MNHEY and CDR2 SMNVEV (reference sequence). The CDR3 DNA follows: TGTGCCAGCAGCCTATCCCGCCTTAACTATGGCTACACCTTC. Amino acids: CASSLSRLNYGYTF.

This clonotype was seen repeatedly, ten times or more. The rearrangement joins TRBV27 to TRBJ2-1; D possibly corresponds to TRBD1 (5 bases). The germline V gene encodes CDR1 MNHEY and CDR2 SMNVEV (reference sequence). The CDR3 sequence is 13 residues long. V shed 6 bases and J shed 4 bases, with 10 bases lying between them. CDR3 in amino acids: CASRGVGYNEQFF. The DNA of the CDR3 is TGTGCCAGCAGAGGGGTAGGGTACAATGAGCAGTTCTTC.

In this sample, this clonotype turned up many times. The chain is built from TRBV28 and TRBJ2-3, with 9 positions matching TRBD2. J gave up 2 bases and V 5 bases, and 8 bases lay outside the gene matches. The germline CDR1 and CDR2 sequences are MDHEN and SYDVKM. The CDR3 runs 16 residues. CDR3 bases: TGTGCCAGCAGTCTCCGACTAGCGGCCTACACAGATACGCAGTATTTT. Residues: CASSLRLAAYTDTQYF.

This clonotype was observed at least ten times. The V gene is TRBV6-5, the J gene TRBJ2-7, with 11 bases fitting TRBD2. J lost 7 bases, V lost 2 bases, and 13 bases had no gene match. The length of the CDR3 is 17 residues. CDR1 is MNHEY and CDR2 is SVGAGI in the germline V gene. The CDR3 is CASSYESPGLAAKEQYF. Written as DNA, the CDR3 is TGTGCCAGCAGTTACGAGAGTCCGGGACTAGCGGCCAAGGAGCAGTACTTC.

CDR3 coding DNA: TGTGCCAGCAGCCAAGCGGCGAGACTTTCCACAGATACGCAGTATTTT. It encodes CASSQAARLSTDTQYF. This chain links TRBV3-1 with TRBJ2-3; D gene unclear. V was shortened by 1 base and J by 2 bases, with 13 bases between the two germline ends. This CDR3 is built from 16 residues. Per the germline V gene, CDR1 is LGHDT and CDR2 is YNNKEL (reference sequence).

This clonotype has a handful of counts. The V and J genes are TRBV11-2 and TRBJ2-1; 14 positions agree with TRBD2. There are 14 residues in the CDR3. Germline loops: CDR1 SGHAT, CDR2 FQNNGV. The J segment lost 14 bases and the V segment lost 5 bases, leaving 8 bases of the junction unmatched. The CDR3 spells CASSPGTSGREEFF. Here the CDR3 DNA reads TGTGCCAGCAGCCCCGGGACTAGCGGGAGAGAAGAGTTCTTC.

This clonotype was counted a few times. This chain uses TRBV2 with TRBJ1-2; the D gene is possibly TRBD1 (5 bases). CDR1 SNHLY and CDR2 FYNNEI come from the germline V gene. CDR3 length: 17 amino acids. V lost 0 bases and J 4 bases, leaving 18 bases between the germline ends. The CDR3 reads CASSEALLLGVGYGYTF. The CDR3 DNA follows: TGTGCCAGCAGTGAAGCGCTTCTTCTGGGGGTTGGCTATGGCTACACCTTC.

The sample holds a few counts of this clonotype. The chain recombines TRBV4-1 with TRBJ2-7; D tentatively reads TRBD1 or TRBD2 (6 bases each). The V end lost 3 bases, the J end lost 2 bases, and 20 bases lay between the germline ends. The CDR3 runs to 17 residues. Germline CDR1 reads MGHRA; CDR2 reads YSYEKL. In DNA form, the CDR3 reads TGCGCCAGCAGCCAGAGAGGGCCGGGGGCGGCCACCTACGAGCAGTACTTC. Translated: CASSQRGPGAATYEQYF.

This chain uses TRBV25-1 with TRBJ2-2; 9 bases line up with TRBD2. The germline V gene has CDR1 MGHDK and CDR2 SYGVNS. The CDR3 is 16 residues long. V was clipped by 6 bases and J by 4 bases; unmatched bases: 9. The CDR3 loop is CASRLREGLSTGELFF. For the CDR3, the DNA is TGTGCCAGCAGGTTGCGGGAGGGCCTTAGCACCGGGGAGCTGTTTTTT.

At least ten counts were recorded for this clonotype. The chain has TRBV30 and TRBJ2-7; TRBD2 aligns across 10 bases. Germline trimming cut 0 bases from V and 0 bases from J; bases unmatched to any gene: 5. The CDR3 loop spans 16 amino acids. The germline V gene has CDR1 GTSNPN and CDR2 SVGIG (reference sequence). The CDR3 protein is CAWSVWASGSSYEQYF. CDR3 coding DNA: TGTGCCTGGAGTGTATGGGCTAGCGGGAGCTCCTACGAGCAGTACTTC.